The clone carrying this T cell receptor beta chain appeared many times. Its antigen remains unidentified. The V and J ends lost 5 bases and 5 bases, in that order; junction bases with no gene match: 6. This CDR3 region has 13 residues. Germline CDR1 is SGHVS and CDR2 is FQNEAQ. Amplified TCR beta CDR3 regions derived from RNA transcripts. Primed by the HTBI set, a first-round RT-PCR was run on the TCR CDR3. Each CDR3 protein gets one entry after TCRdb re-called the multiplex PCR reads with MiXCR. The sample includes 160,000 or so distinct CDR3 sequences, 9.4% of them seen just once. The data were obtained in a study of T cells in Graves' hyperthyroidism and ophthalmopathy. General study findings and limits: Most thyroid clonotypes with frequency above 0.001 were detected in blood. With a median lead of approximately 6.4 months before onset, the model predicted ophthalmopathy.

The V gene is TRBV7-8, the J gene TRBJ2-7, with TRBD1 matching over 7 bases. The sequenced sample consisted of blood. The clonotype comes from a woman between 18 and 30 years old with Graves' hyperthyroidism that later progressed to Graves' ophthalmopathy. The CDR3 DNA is TGTGCCAGCAGCAATAGACAGGGCAACGAGCAGTACTTC. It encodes CASSNRQGNEQYF.